The following is a TCR beta chain sequence with its context. The CDR3 consists of 11 residues. V was shortened by 0 bases and J by 4 bases, with 3 bases between the two germline ends. From germline, CDR1 is DFQATT and CDR2 SNEGSKA (reference sequence). TCRdb's table, derived via immunoSEQ multiplex PCR, lists solely in-frame clones and lacks some. The sample includes about 20,000 clones, 76% of them seen just once. These data are taken from a study of neoadjuvant nivolumab and ipilimumab in lung cancer. Sequencing was performed on tumor tissue, taken after neoadjuvant nivolumab, alone or with ipilimumab, at or shortly before surgery. The TCR originated in an adult with non-small cell lung cancer. J is TRBJ2-5 and V is TRBV20-1; D gene unclear. The CDR3: CSARESETQYF. In DNA form, the CDR3 reads TGCAGTGCTAGAGAATCAGAGACCCAGTACTTC.